The next 16 T cell receptor beta chains were all read from a single sample in a study of T cell clonality in common variable immunodeficiency. The assay was immunoSEQ multiplex PCR, and TCRdb's table has in-frame clones only and misses some. The sample includes roughly 60,000 clones, none of them occurring once. The sequencing sample was made of peripheral blood mononuclear cells. The receptors originated from a person between 18 and 75 years old in good health.

This clone was recorded many times. The read terminates 3 residues ahead of where the CDR3 ends, so the germline J gene completes it. The chain uses TRBV6-1 and TRBJ2-7; 7 positions match TRBD1. The germline V gene has CDR1 MNHNS and CDR2 SASEGT. With 3 bases clipped from V and 2 bases from J, the junction kept 4 bases outside the gene matches. This CDR3 has 14 residues. The part of the CDR3 DNA that was read is TGTGCCAGCAGTGAGTACAGGGGCCCCTACGAG. Translating it yields CASSEYRGPYE. The whole CDR3 protein reads CASSEYRGPYEQYF.

This clone occurred many times. The read ends 3 residues before the CDR3 terminus; that terminus is restored from the germline J gene. This chain links TRBV18 with TRBJ2-3, with D maybe TRBD1 (5 bases). The CDR3 runs to 14 residues. From germline, CDR1 is KGHSH and CDR2 LQKENI. V shed 6 bases and J shed 5 bases, with 15 bases lying between them. Here the CDR3 reads CASSPTLREDTQYF. The CDR3 bases that were read are TGTGCCAGCTCGCCGACCCTCAGGGAAGATACG.

This clone was detected many times. The read halts 3 residues ahead of the CDR3 end, with the missing end drawn from the germline J gene. The chain recombines TRBV5-5 with TRBJ2-5; D possibly corresponds to TRBD2 (6 bases). The CDR3 extends over 15 amino acids. Germline V gene sequence: CDR1 SGHKS, CDR2 YYEKEE (reference sequence). V dropped 0 bases and J dropped 4 bases, with 13 bases sitting between them. The covered CDR3 bases are TGTGCCAGCAGCTTGGAGGCGGGATTTGTAGAGACC. Encoded protein: CASSLEAGFVET. The full CDR3 is CASSLEAGFVETQYF.

In its sample, this clone was seen many times. The read terminates 3 residues before the CDR3 end, so the remaining end is supplied by the germline J gene. The rearrangement uses TRBV20-1 and TRBJ2-7, with D perhaps being TRBD1 or TRBD2 (5 bases each). Germline CDR1 is DFQATT and CDR2 is SNEGSKA (reference sequence). The CDR3 has 14 residues. V was clipped by 3 bases and J by 4 bases, with 16 bases between them. The CDR3 reads CSASIPGRPYEQYF. The sequenced part of the CDR3 DNA is TGCAGTGCTAGCATTCCAGGGAGACCATACGAG.

There are many counts of this clone. The observed sequence ends 3 residues before the CDR3 terminus, with the missing tail filled in from the germline J gene. The chain has TRBV2 and TRBJ2-1; 7 nucleotides align to TRBD1. Germline V CDR1 and CDR2: SNHLY, FYNNEI. CDR3 length: 16 amino acids. The V segment lost 6 bases and the J segment 3 bases; nucleotides outside the gene matches: 11. The covered CDR3 bases are TGTGCCAGCAGCCTGACAGGGCCCCACTACTACAATGAG. Protein sequence: CASSLTGPHYYNE. The full CDR3 reads CASSLTGPHYYNEQFF.

The sample holds many counts of this clone. Read data end 3 residues before the CDR3 end; the end is taken from the germline J gene. The chain joins TRBV20-1 to TRBJ1-5, with a possible D match to TRBD1 (5 bases). There are 16 residues in the CDR3. Germline lookup yields CDR1 DFQATT and CDR2 SNEGSKA (reference sequence). V was clipped by 3 bases and J by 0 bases, with 15 bases between them. CDR3 DNA, as far as it was read: TGCAGTGCTAGTACAGGAGGGAAGTATAGCAATCAGCCC. Encoded protein: CSASTGGKYSNQP. The CDR3, in full, reads CSASTGGKYSNQPQHF.

Ten or more counts support this clone. The CDR3 goes on 3 residues after the read ends, and that part is filled in from the germline J gene. The genes are TRBV27 and TRBJ2-1; 8 nucleotides align to TRBD2. V trimming: 2 bases; J trimming: 5 bases; junction bases outside the gene matches: 2. The CDR3 consists of 14 residues. The V gene's germline CDR1 is MNHEY and CDR2 SMNVEV (reference sequence). The chain's CDR3 is CASSLAGGNNEQFF. CDR3 bases read: TGTGCCAGCAGTTTAGCGGGAGGAAACAATGAG.

This clone was counted at least ten times. The DNA ends 3 residues before the CDR3 does, and the rest of the CDR3 is filled in from the germline J gene. The rearrangement uses TRBV7-6 and TRBJ2-2; TRBD1 is a possible D gene (6 bases). The CDR3 sequence is 16 residues long. CDR1 SGHVS and CDR2 FNYEAQ come from the germline V gene. The V and J ends lost 4 bases and 1 base respectively, with 13 bases between them. The chain's CDR3 is CASSWKGQQNTGELFF. The CDR3 DNA, read in part, is TGTGCCAGCAGCTGGAAGGGACAACAGAACACCGGGGAG.

This clone appeared a few times. The read halts 3 residues ahead of the CDR3 end, with the missing end drawn from the germline J gene. V is TRBV5-1 and J is TRBJ2-5; D not certain. The CDR3 sequence is 14 residues long. Germline V gives CDR1 SGHRS, CDR2 YFSETQ. V was cut by 0 bases and J by 1 base, with 7 bases left in between. This chain's CDR3 is CASSLGLLQETQYF. The CDR3 DNA, read in part, is TGCGCCAGCAGCTTGGGTCTACTCCAAGAGACC.

This clone has a count of ten or more. The observed sequence ends 3 residues before the CDR3 terminus, with the missing tail filled in from the germline J gene. The chain couples TRBV9 to TRBJ2-7; the D gene is possibly TRBD2 (6 bases). Germline V gives CDR1 SGDLS, CDR2 YYNGEE. V lost 4 bases and J 1 base, leaving 15 bases between the germline ends. The length of the CDR3 is 15 residues. The DNA read from the CDR3 is TGTGCCAGCAGCCCGCGGGGTGGGGGATCCTACGAG. Protein sequence: CASSPRGGGSYE. The entire CDR3 protein reads CASSPRGGGSYEQYF.

This clone was detected ten times or more. With the read ending 3 residues before the CDR3 end, the germline J gene is used to fill in that end. The V call is TRBV10-1, the J call TRBJ2-1; 9 bases map to TRBD1. V dropped 5 bases and J dropped 7; count of bases not matched to a gene: 9. In germline, CDR1 is WNHNN, CDR2 SYGVQD (reference sequence). This CDR3 region has 15 residues. The CDR3 is CASSQTGGVVNEQFF. CDR3 DNA, as far as it was read: TGCGCCAGCAGTCAGACAGGGGGGGTTGTGAATGAG.

This clone showed up many times. The CDR3 spells CSVEGVGGQGSSYEQYF. The DNA read from the CDR3 is TGCAGCGTTGAGGGGGTCGGGGGACAGGGGAGCTCCTACGAG. The V call is TRBV29-1, the J call TRBJ2-7; 10 nucleotides line up with TRBD1. The sequenced fragment ends 3 residues before the CDR3 boundary, so the rest is inferred from the germline J gene. The CDR3 covers 17 residues. V shed 3 bases, J shed 0 bases, and the junction held 11 bases outside the gene matches. Germline loops: CDR1 SQVTM, CDR2 ANQGSEA.

This clone was counted ten times or more. The read terminates 3 residues ahead of where the CDR3 ends, so the germline J gene completes it. The V gene is TRBV19, the J gene TRBJ1-2; D possibly corresponds to TRBD1 (5 bases). Trimming took off 7 bases at V and 5 bases at J, with 17 bases between the two ends. Per the germline V gene, CDR1 is LNHDA and CDR2 is SQIVND (reference sequence). The CDR3 has 14 amino acids. The CDR3: CASTQGRGSYGYTF. The sequenced CDR3 bases are TGTGCCAGTACCCAAGGGAGGGGTTCATATGGC.

This clone was seen many times. The read finishes 3 residues shy of the CDR3 end, and the germline J gene is used to complete it. The chain carries TRBV18 and TRBJ1-1, with TRBD1 matching over 8 bases. This CDR3 spans 16 amino acids. Trimming cost V 2 bases and J 5 bases; bases outside gene matches: 10. From germline, CDR1 is KGHSH and CDR2 LQKENI. CDR3 protein: CASSPNSGGLGTEAFF. The covered CDR3 bases are TGTGCCAGCTCACCAAATTCAGGGGGCCTGGGTACTGAA.

This clone was seen repeatedly, ten times or more. The CDR3 goes on 3 residues after the read ends, and that part is filled in from the germline J gene. J is TRBJ2-1 and V is TRBV30, with a weak D call TRBD2 (5 bases). Germline V gives CDR1 GTSNPN, CDR2 SVGIG (reference sequence). V lost 1 base and J lost 0, with 13 bases in between. The CDR3 runs 16 residues. CDR3 DNA (partial): TGTGCCTGGAGTGCCCGAGGGTTGTACTCCTACAATGAG. This gives the protein CAWSARGLYSYNE. The entire CDR3 protein reads CAWSARGLYSYNEQFF. Supplemented by reference TRBV30 and TRBJ2-1, the full variable domain reads SQTIHQWPATLVQPVGSPLSLECTVEGTSNPNLYWYRQAAGRGLQLLFYSVGIGQISSEVPQNLSASRPQDRQFILSSKKLLLSDSGFYLCAWSARGLYSYNEQFFGPGTRLTVL.

In this sample, this clone turned up many times. Sequencing ends 3 residues short of the CDR3 end; the germline J gene provides the rest. The chain is built from TRBV5-1 and TRBJ2-3, with D possibly TRBD1 on 6 matching bases. Germline V CDR1 and CDR2: SGHRS, YFSETQ. Trimming took 3 bases from V and 1 from J, leaving 9 bases between them. The CDR3 covers 14 residues. The CDR3 here is CASSSRQGTDTQYF. CDR3 DNA (partial): TGCGCCAGCAGCTCTCGACAGGGCACAGATACG.